The clone carrying this T cell receptor (beta chain) was seen a few times. As yet, its antigen is unknown. The authors produced TCR alpha and TCR beta cDNA libraries with sample barcodes and UMIs by 5'RACE using constant-segment primers. TCRdb processed the 5' RACE reads anew with MiXCR; each CDR3 protein has one entry. Among fewer than 350,000 distinct CDR3 sequences, 8% to 9% were seen once, and the ten largest hold under 25%. Trimming took 3 bases from V and 5 from J; bases not matched to a gene: 6. The V gene's germline CDR1 is DFQATT and CDR2 SNEGSKA (reference sequence). CDR3 length equals 14 residues. The sample belongs to a study of T-cell memory formation after mild COVID-19. The study, taken as a whole, reports: Mainly in CM and EM were contracting CD4+ clones; CD8+ were in EMRA. The authors did not confirm SARS-CoV-2 specificity of second-wave clones peaking day 37. Pre-infection memory showed some responding clones, and this suggested that cross-reactive memory joined.

The specimen sequenced was PBMCs or a T cell subset sorted from them (not recorded which). This sequence joins TRBV20-1 and TRBJ2-5, with 10 bases fitting TRBD2. This receptor was taken from a man between 18 and 29 years old who had mild COVID-19 (a few samples of this study predate the infection). Cell type and time point are not known. The CDR3 coding sequence is TGCAGTGCTAGGTCCTTAGCGGGGGGTGAGACCCAGTACTTC. This codes for CSARSLAGGETQYF.